This note documents a single T cell receptor beta chain sequence. The source of the sample is a study of blood T cell repertoires in COVID-19. Study-level background: Acute and convalescent COVID-19 samples came from the United States, Italy and Spain. T cells, B-cell-depleted T cells, or PBMCs supplied cDNA or gDNA.

Per the germline V gene, CDR1 is LNHDA and CDR2 is SQIVND (reference sequence). The V end lost 5 bases, the J end lost 0 bases, and 16 bases lay between the germline ends. This CDR3 region has 17 residues. As processed by the authors: Reference gene primer amplification gave estimated nucleated cell counts. Produced via immunoSEQ multiplex PCR; TCRdb's table is partial and in-frame only. V and J calls and clone size are copied from that table; D and trimming were computed from the DNA. The sample contains approximately 100,000 clones, 87% of which appear only once. The sample consisted of peripheral blood. This sequence joins TRBV19 and TRBJ1-4; no clear D. This TCR came from a woman younger than 45 with acute or convalescent COVID-19. The CDR3 here is CASSPSFRTSTNEKLFF. The CDR3 DNA is TGTGCCAGTAGTCCTTCCTTCAGGACTTCAACTAATGAAAAACTGTTTTTT.